This T cell receptor beta chain was identified during a study of blood T cell repertoires in COVID-19. The wider study: Italy, Spain and the United States were the sources of the convalescent and acute COVID-19 samples. Sources were T cells, B-cell-depleted T cells, or PBMCs; the material itself was cDNA or gDNA.

The CDR3 contains 18 residues. Germline CDR1 reads SGDLS; CDR2 reads YYNGEE. V shed 1 base and J shed 7 bases, with 24 bases lying between them. In the authors' methods: Scientists estimated how many nucleated cells there were by amplifying reference gene primers. The method was immunoSEQ multiplex PCR; TCRdb's version includes in-frame clones alone and lacks a portion of them. V and J calls and clone size follow that table, whereas D and trimming were derived from the DNA. The data show roughly 280,000 clones, 80% to 90% seen once. The chain recombines TRBV9 with TRBJ2-1, with a tentative D call TRBD2 (6 bases). Input material: peripheral blood. This sequence was found in a woman in her seventies with acute or convalescent COVID-19. In nucleotides, the CDR3 is TGTGCCAGCAGCGTAATGGGACTCCTGGCCAAAGGAAGAAATGAGCAGTTCTTC. Translating gives CASSVMGLLAKGRNEQFF.